This entry concerns a single T cell receptor beta chain. Its specificity is not known. Gene names and germline match the mouse. The CDR3 is cut off 4 residues early in the read; its end comes from the germline J gene. Extraction and reverse transcription of RNA yielded cDNA as the sequencing template. Sequencing used immunoSEQ multiplex PCR; TCRdb keeps in-frame clones, though not all of them. Observed in the sample are about 110,000 clones, none of them singletons. This record belongs to a study of CD8+ T cells in alopecia areata. The overall study: Skin from approximately 6-13-month-old C3H/HeJ graft donors with spontaneous alopecia went to roughly 6-10-week-old female C3H/HeJ mice. Broader study findings: Relative to mice, TCR sharing across patients was less clear, a difference possibly HLA-related.

The germline V and J ends were trimmed by 0 bases and 3 bases, with 12 bases remaining between them. This CDR3 is built from 16 residues. Germline assignment: CDR1 NSQYPW and CDR2 LRSPGD (reference sequence). This receptor was taken from a C3H/HeJ mouse with alopecia areata. The mouse line has the MHC haplotype H2-k. The gene calls are TRBV1 and TRBJ2-1; a possible D gene is TRBD2 (7 bases). The material sequenced was lesional skin. The part of the CDR3 DNA that was read is TGCACCTGCAGTGCAGAAGGGGGGGGAATCTATGCT. Residues: CTCSAEGGGIYA. The complete CDR3 sequence is CTCSAEGGGIYAEQFF.